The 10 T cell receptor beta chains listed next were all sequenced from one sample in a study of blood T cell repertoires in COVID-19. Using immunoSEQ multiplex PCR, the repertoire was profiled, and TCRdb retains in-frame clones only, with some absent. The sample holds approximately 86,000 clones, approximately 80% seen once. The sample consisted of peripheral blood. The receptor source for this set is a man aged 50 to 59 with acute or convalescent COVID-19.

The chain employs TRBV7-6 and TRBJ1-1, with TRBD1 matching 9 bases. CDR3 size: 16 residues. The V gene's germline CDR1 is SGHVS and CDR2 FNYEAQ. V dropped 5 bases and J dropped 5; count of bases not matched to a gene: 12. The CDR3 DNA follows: TGTGCCAGCAGCCAGGACCCGGGGACAGGGAGGACTGAAGCTTTCTTT. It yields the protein CASSQDPGTGRTEAFF. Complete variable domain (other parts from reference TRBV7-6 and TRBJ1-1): GAGVSQSPRYKVTKRGQDVALRCDPISGHVSLYWYRQALGQGPEFLTYFNYEAQQDKSGLPNDRFSAERPEGSISTLTIQRTEQRDSAMYRCASSQDPGTGRTEAFFGQGTRLTVV.

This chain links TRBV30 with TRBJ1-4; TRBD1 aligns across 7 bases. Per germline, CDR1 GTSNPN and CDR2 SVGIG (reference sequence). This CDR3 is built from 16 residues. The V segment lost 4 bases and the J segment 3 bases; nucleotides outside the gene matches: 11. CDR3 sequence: CAWIPPDREANEKLFF. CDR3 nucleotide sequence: TGTGCCTGGATCCCCCCCGACAGGGAGGCTAATGAAAAACTGTTTTTT.

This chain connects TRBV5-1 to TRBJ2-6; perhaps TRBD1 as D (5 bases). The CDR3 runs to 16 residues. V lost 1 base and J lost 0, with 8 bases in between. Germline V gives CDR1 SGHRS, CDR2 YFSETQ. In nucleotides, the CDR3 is TGCGCCAGCAGCTTGACAGGTACCTCTGGGGCCAACGTCCTGACTTTC. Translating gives CASSLTGTSGANVLTF.

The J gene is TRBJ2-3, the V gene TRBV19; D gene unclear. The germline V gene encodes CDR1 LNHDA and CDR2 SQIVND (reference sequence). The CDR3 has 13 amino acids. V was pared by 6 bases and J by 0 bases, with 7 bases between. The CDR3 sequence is CASRQRSTDTQYF. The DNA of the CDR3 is TGTGCCAGTAGGCAGCGTAGCACAGATACGCAGTATTTT.

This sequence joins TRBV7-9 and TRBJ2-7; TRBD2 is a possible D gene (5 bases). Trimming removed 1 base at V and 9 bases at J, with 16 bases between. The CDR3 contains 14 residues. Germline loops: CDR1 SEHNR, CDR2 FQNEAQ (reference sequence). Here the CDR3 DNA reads TGTGCCAGCAGCTTAGGGGCCCAGGTAGGGAGGCAGTACTTC. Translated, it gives CASSLGAQVGRQYF.

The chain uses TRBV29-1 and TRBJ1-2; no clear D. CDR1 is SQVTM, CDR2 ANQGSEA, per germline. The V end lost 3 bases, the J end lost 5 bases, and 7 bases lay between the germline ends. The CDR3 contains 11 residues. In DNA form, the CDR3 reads TGCAGCGTTGACGAGGGATATGGCTACACCTTC. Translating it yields CSVDEGYGYTF.

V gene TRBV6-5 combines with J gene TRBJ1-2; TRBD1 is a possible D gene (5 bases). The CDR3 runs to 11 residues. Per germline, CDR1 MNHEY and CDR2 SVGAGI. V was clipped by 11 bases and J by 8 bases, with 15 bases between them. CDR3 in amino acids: CALSGGGGYTF. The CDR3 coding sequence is TGTGCCCTCTCTGGGGGGGGAGGCTACACCTTC.

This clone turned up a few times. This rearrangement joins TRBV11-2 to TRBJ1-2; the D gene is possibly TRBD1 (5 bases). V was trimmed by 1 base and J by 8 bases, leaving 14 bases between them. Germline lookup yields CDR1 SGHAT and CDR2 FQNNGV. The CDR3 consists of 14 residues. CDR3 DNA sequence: TGTGCCAGCAGCTTAGGCCATACAGGCTTCGGCTACACCTTC. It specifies CASSLGHTGFGYTF.

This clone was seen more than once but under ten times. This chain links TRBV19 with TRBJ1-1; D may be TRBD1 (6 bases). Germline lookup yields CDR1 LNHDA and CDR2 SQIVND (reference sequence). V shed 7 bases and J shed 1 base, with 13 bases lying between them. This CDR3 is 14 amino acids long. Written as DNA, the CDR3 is TGTGCCAGTATATCCAGGGGACGGAACACTGAAGCTTTCTTT. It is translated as CASISRGRNTEAFF.

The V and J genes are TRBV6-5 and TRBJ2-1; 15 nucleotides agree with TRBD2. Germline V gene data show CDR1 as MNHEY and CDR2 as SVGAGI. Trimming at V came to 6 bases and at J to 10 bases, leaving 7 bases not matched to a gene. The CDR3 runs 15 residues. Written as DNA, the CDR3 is TGTGCCAGCAGCTCCGGGACTAGCGGGGGGTGGGAGCAGTTCTTC. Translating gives CASSSGTSGGWEQFF.